A selection of T cell receptor beta chains follows, all from one sample in a study of chemoradiotherapy in HPV16-positive cancers. Sequencing used immunoSEQ multiplex PCR; TCRdb keeps in-frame clones, though not all of them. The sample gives over 35,000 clones, roughly three quarters of which show up once; around 5.2% is in the top ten. Sequenced material: blood, taken from a patient who underwent chemoradiotherapy. These receptors were collected from a human donor with HPV-associated anogenital cancer. Both conserved end residues are trimmed from each CDR3.

len	j_gene	v_gene	CDR3aa
11	TRBJ2-3	TRBV6-5	ASHRGRTDTQY
11	TRBJ1-2	TRBV25-1	ASSDSGNYGYT
14	TRBJ2-1	TRBV5-1	ASSLSEAGGKNEQF
14	TRBJ1-2	TRBV7-9	ASSSGWAGENYGYT
12	TRBJ2-3	TRBV6-6	ASSYGLYPDTQY
13	TRBJ2-4	TRBV5-1	ASSLARASGNIQY
12	TRBJ2-5	TRBV7-3	ASSLNGARETQY
11	TRBJ2-1	TRBV27	ASSLLYGVVQF
11	TRBJ1-6	TRBV30	AWSVPGNSPLH
13	TRBJ2-1	TRBV11-3	ASSTGTSGVGEQF
12	TRBJ1-2	TRBV5-4	ASSAPDSNYGYT
12	TRBJ2-5	TRBV6-1	ASSVTGRGETQY
15	TRBJ2-2	TRBV7-3	ASTFGGSKGRTGELF
13	TRBJ1-6	TRBV19	ASSPRTGANSPLH
9	TRBJ2-7	TRBV28	ASSHSYEQY
13	TRBJ2-7	TRBV12-5	ASGLGHLTSYEQY
12	TRBJ2-5	TRBV27	ASSFQQGQETQY
12	TRBJ1-1	TRBV18	ASSPPSENTEAF
11	TRBJ2-2	TRBV12-5	ASGSPGGGELF
11	TRBJ1-5	TRBV6-5	ASSRAGNQPQH
10	TRBJ2-7	TRBV7-8	ASSPPNYEQY
14	TRBJ1-4	TRBV15	ATSRTRGSNNEKLF
14	TRBJ1-3	TRBV4-1	ASSQVWQAVGNTIY
14	TRBJ2-3	TRBV2	ASSPLDSGGTDTQY
10	TRBJ2-5	TRBV6-5	ASFGQQETQY
13	TRBJ2-1	TRBV2	ASRKDRNLYNEQF
12	TRBJ2-3	TRBV5-1	ASSLGDGPDTQY
12	TRBJ2-1	TRBV5-1	ASSRLAGWMEQF
13	TRBJ1-6	TRBV5-4	ASRTGGSDNSPLH
10	TRBJ2-1	TRBV6-1	ASSVLRGEQF
10	TRBJ2-2	TRBV7-9	ASRPNTGELF
9	TRBJ1-6	TRBV20-1	SAGRDSPLH
13	TRBJ2-3	TRBV2	ASSELGGASDTQY
13	TRBJ1-6	TRBV5-1	ASSIAGYHNSPLH
12	TRBJ1-2	TRBV9	ASSDIQGTAGYT
13	TRBJ2-2	TRBV5-4	ASSSNRVPTGELF
9	TRBJ1-2	TRBV30	AWKIHYGYT
12	TRBJ1-2	TRBV29-1	SVGGSGEKYGYT
11	TRBJ1-2	TRBV5-1	ASSLDRGYGYT
14	TRBJ1-6	TRBV7-2	ASSLRAGNNNSPLH
13	TRBJ2-1	TRBV6-1	ASSLGGNSYNEQF
12	TRBJ1-2	TRBV18	ASSPTTSDYGYT
12	TRBJ2-3	TRBV5-1	ASSSSLSGDTQY
12	TRBJ2-2	TRBV2	ASTSGRRTGELF
14	TRBJ2-3	TRBV5-1	ASSLILGPGTDTQY
14	TRBJ1-4	TRBV5-1	ASSLDRGRTNEKLF
12	TRBJ1-2	TRBV5-5	ASSWTGFQYGYT
12	TRBJ1-5	TRBV5-1	ASSLMPGNQPQH
12	TRBJ1-2	TRBV18	ASSPGTGNGGYT
13	TRBJ1-2	TRBV5-4	ASSLGTGADYGYT
12	TRBJ2-2	TRBV27	ASTQGAITGELF
11	TRBJ1-1	TRBV29-1	SVRPPSRTEAF
11	TRBJ2-3	TRBV29-1	SVVNEFRDTQY
10	TRBJ2-5	TRBV5-1	ASRVSQETQY
12	TRBJ2-7	TRBV11-2	ASSLGGISYEQY
14	TRBJ2-3	TRBV5-1	ASSLAGTENGDTQY
9	TRBJ1-1	TRBV19	ASSILGGVF
13	TRBJ1-2	TRBV7-2	ASSLVSGTGDGYT